This section outlines one T cell receptor (beta chain) sequence together with its context. PCR primers comprised 60 Vbeta and 13 Jbeta primers. This table comes from immunoSEQ multiplex PCR, and its TCRdb copy is limited to in-frame clones, with some not included. The data hold tens of thousands of clones, with over 70% observed a single time. CDR1 and CDR2 (germline): SGHTA, FQGNSA. The CDR3 has 16 amino acids. V lost 2 bases, J lost 0 bases, and 14 bases lay in between. This sample was included in a study of cytomegalovirus exposure and HLA in healthy donors. Study information: Early on, a data release was issued that held 80 million to 90 million unique TCRs from HLA-typed donors.

Sequenced input: PBMCs. This rearrangement joins TRBV7-2 to TRBJ2-7; D is undetermined. This clonotype was obtained from a man aged 50-60 years in good health and CMV-seronegative. The CDR3 sequence is CASSLLYRMSSYEQYF. The CDR3 DNA sequence: TGTGCCAGCAGCTTATTATACCGCATGAGCTCCTACGAGCAGTACTTC.